This TCR beta chain was found in a study of T cells in Graves' hyperthyroidism and ophthalmopathy. General observations from the study: Ophthalmopathy got predicted by the model a median approximately 6.3 months before its onset. Also found in blood were most expanded thyroid clonotypes above 0.001.

The trim removed 6 bases at V and 4 bases at J, leaving 11 bases unmatched. The germline V gene has CDR1 SNHLY and CDR2 FYNNEI. The CDR3 has 15 amino acids. This clonotype was recorded at least ten times. The antigen remains undetermined. Exclusion of a patient resulted from uncontrolled infection, other autoimmune disease, pregnancy or lactation. Researchers took RNA transcripts and amplified the TCR beta CDR3 regions from them. TCR CDR3 underwent first-round RT-PCR with the HTBI primer set. TCRdb analysed the multiplex PCR reads with MiXCR anew, one entry per CDR3 protein. The table shows about 600,000 distinct CDR3 sequences, with roughly 16% occurring only once.

The V and J genes are TRBV2 and TRBJ2-7; TRBD2 aligns across 8 bases. The sequenced sample was blood. This receptor was obtained from a woman aged 40 to 55 with Graves' ophthalmopathy. CDR3 loop: CASSGGRGGGYEQYF. DNA of the CDR3: TGTGCCAGCAGCGGGGGCCGTGGCGGGGGGTACGAGCAGTACTTC.